The rows below give T cell receptor beta chains drawn from one sample of a study of blood T cell repertoires in COVID-19. TCRdb's table, derived via immunoSEQ multiplex PCR, lists solely in-frame clones and lacks some. The sample carries about 350,000 clones, over 75% recorded once. Specimen: PBMCs or T cells enriched from blood (not recorded which). All receptors come from a woman aged 25 to 39 who had recovered from COVID-19. The CDR3 runs from the conserved cysteine through the conserved F or W. D genes are given only for firm matches. Clone size is shown for a subset of rows, as once, few, many or a class of expanded clone.

-	TRBD2	TRBV5-1	TRBJ2-3	CASSFETSGLTQYF	TGCGCCAGCAGCTTCGAGACTAGCGGACTTACGCAGTATTTT
few	-	TRBV6-1	TRBJ2-5	CASSESRVRVTQYF	TGTGCCAGCAGTGAATCCAGGGTGAGAGTGACCCAGTACTTC
-	-	TRBV11-1	TRBJ1-1	CASSPTGPEAFF	TGTGCCAGCAGCCCGACAGGACCTGAAGCTTTCTTT
-	TRBD2	TRBV29-1	TRBJ2-7	CSVSGGRALSTYEQYF	TGCAGCGTCAGTGGGGGGAGGGCCCTTTCTACCTACGAGCAGTACTTC
-	TRBD2	TRBV5-1	TRBJ2-5	CASSIGGGHQETQYF	TGCGCCAGCAGCATCGGCGGGGGGCACCAAGAGACCCAGTACTTC
-	TRBD1	TRBV5-1	TRBJ1-1	CASSQQGAGAFF	TGCGCCAGCAGCCAGCAGGGGGCCGGGGCTTTCTTT
-	-	TRBV5-1	TRBJ2-7	CASSLAYTYEQYF	TGCGCCAGCAGCTTGGCGTACACCTACGAGCAGTACTTC
-	-	TRBV6-5	TRBJ1-6	CASRNGVRNSPLHF	TGTGCCAGCAGAAACGGGGTGAGGAATTCACCCCTCCACTTT
-	TRBD1	TRBV19	TRBJ2-7	CASSLRGQASSYEQYF	TGTGCCAGTAGTTTACGGGGACAGGCGAGCTCCTACGAGCAGTACTTC
-	-	TRBV2	TRBJ2-3	CASPAASDTQYF	TGTGCCAGCCCGGCGGCCTCAGATACGCAGTATTTT
-	TRBD2	TRBV27	TRBJ2-1	CASSLGLEHNEQFF	TGTGCCAGCAGTTTAGGACTAGAACATAATGAGCAGTTCTTC
-	-	TRBV6-5	TRBJ1-1	CASSYDREVFF	TGTGCCAGCAGTTACGACAGAGAGGTTTTCTTT
-	TRBD2	TRBV4-1	TRBJ2-4	CASSQVGLAGIVNIQYF	TGCGCCAGCAGCCAAGTTGGTCTAGCGGGAATCGTGAACATTCAGTACTTC
-	-	TRBV5-6	TRBJ2-1	CASRRGAGSYEQFF	TGTGCCAGCAGACGGGGCGCGGGGAGCTATGAGCAGTTCTTC
-	TRBD2	TRBV19	TRBJ2-1	CASSTRRVAGPYNEQFF	TGTGCCAGTAGTACCCGTAGAGTAGCGGGACCCTACAATGAGCAGTTCTTC
-	TRBD1	TRBV6-5	TRBJ1-4	CASSYARGPNEKLFF	TGTGCCAGCAGTTACGCGAGGGGGCCGAATGAAAAACTGTTTTTT
-	-	TRBV28	TRBJ1-2	CASSYRANYGYTF	TGTGCCAGCAGTTACAGAGCTAACTATGGCTACACCTTC
-	TRBD2	TRBV10-3	TRBJ2-3	CAIGTIRAGGPPDTQYF	TGTGCCATCGGTACCATAAGAGCGGGGGGGCCTCCCGATACGCAGTATTTT
-	-	TRBV19	TRBJ2-3	CASSITGSSTDTQYF	TGTGCCAGTAGTATAACAGGGAGTAGCACAGATACGCAGTATTTT
-	-	TRBV19	TRBJ2-3	CASSIRVGTDTQYF	TGTGCCAGTAGTATACGAGTGGGCACAGATACGCAGTATTTT
-	TRBD1	TRBV5-6	TRBJ2-2	CASSTGQTTGELFF	TGTGCCAGCAGCACGGGACAGACCACCGGGGAGCTGTTTTTT
-	-	TRBV6-5	TRBJ2-7	CASSYSNKEYEQYF	TGTGCCAGCAGTTACTCGAACAAGGAGTACGAGCAGTACTTC
-	-	TRBV27	TRBJ2-1	CASSFRTLDYNEQFF	TGTGCCAGCAGTTTTCGGACTCTCGACTACAATGAGCAGTTCTTC
-	TRBD2	TRBV24-1	TRBJ2-7	CATSDPNSGRSYEQYF	TGTGCCACCAGTGATCCGAATAGCGGGAGGTCCTACGAGCAGTACTTC
-	TRBD1	TRBV11-2	TRBJ1-2	CASSGKQGEDGYTF	TGTGCCAGCAGCGGCAAACAGGGGGAGGATGGCTACACCTTC
-	TRBD2	TRBV5-1	TRBJ2-5	CASSGLAGTQETQYF	TGCGCCAGCAGCGGGCTAGCGGGGACCCAAGAGACCCAGTACTTC
-	-	TRBV4-1	TRBJ1-6	CASSQESRGDSPLHF	TGCGCCAGCAGCCAAGAGAGTCGAGGCGATTCACCCCTCCACTTT
-	TRBD1	TRBV4-2	TRBJ2-7	CASSRLTGNSYEQYF	TGTGCCAGCAGCCGTTTGACAGGGAACTCCTACGAGCAGTACTTC
-	-	TRBV9	TRBJ2-3	CASSGYSEQKQYF	TGTGCCAGCAGCGGCTATAGCGAACAAAAGCAGTATTTT